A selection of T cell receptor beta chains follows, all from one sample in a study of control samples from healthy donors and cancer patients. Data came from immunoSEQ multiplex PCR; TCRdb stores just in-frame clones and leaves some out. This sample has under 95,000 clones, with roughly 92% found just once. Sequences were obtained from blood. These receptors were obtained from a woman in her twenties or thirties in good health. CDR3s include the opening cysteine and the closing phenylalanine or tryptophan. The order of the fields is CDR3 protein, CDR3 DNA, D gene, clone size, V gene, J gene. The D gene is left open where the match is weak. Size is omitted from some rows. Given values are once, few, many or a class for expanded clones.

CAISRGLDYAYNEQFF	TGTGCCATCTCCCGAGGGTTGGACTATGCCTACAATGAGCAGTTCTTC	.	.	TRBV10-3	TRBJ2-1
CASSLRLVGGGEQYF	TGTGCCAGCAGCTTACGACTAGTGGGTGGGGGCGAGCAGTACTTC	.	.	TRBV14	TRBJ2-7
CASSSQGINEKLFF	TGTGCCAGCAGCTCACAGGGAATAAATGAAAAACTGTTTTTT	.	.	TRBV7-9	TRBJ1-4
CASRRDRDQHF	TGTGCCAGCAGACGCGACAGAGACCAGCATTTT	.	.	TRBV28	TRBJ1-5
CASSILGASDTQYF	TGTGCCAGTAGTATATTGGGTGCTTCAGATACGCAGTATTTT	.	.	TRBV19	TRBJ2-3
CASSKPGQGWHEQYF	TGTGCCAGCTCTAAACCCGGACAGGGGTGGCACGAGCAGTACTTC	TRBD1	.	TRBV18	TRBJ2-7
CASSGSGRGAGPYEQYF	TGTGCCAGCAGCGGGTCGGGAAGGGGCGCGGGCCCCTACGAGCAGTACTTC	.	.	TRBV7-3	TRBJ2-7
CASRFRDTSTDTQYF	TGTGCCAGCAGATTTCGAGACACCAGCACAGATACGCAGTATTTT	.	once	TRBV6-5	TRBJ2-3
CASSGKAGLLTDTQYF	TGTGCCAGCAGTGGGAAAGCGGGACTCCTCACAGATACGCAGTATTTT	TRBD2	.	TRBV6-1	TRBJ2-3
CASNRQGANTEAFF	TGTGCCAGTAACCGACAGGGGGCGAACACTGAAGCTTTCTTT	TRBD1	once	TRBV19	TRBJ1-1
CASLLLNIQYF	TGTGCCAGCCTTCTGTTAAACATTCAGTACTTC	.	.	TRBV2	TRBJ2-4
CASSQTGGTEKAFF	TGTGCCAGCAGCCAAACCGGAGGGACAGAAAAAGCTTTCTTT	TRBD1	.	TRBV7-9	TRBJ1-1
CASSPKSGTANYGYTF	TGTGCCAGCTCACCAAAATCCGGGACAGCTAACTATGGCTACACCTTC	TRBD1	few	TRBV18	TRBJ1-2
CASRGVKVDTQYF	TGTGCCAGCAGGGGGGTTAAAGTAGATACGCAGTATTTT	.	once	TRBV27	TRBJ2-3
CASSLVGGAGTYEQYF	TGCGCCAGCAGCTTGGTTGGGGGCGCCGGGACCTACGAGCAGTACTTC	.	.	TRBV5-1	TRBJ2-7
CASSASMERGRTEAFF	TGTGCCAGCAGCGCCTCCATGGAGAGGGGGCGGACTGAAGCTTTCTTT	.	once	TRBV21-1	TRBJ1-1